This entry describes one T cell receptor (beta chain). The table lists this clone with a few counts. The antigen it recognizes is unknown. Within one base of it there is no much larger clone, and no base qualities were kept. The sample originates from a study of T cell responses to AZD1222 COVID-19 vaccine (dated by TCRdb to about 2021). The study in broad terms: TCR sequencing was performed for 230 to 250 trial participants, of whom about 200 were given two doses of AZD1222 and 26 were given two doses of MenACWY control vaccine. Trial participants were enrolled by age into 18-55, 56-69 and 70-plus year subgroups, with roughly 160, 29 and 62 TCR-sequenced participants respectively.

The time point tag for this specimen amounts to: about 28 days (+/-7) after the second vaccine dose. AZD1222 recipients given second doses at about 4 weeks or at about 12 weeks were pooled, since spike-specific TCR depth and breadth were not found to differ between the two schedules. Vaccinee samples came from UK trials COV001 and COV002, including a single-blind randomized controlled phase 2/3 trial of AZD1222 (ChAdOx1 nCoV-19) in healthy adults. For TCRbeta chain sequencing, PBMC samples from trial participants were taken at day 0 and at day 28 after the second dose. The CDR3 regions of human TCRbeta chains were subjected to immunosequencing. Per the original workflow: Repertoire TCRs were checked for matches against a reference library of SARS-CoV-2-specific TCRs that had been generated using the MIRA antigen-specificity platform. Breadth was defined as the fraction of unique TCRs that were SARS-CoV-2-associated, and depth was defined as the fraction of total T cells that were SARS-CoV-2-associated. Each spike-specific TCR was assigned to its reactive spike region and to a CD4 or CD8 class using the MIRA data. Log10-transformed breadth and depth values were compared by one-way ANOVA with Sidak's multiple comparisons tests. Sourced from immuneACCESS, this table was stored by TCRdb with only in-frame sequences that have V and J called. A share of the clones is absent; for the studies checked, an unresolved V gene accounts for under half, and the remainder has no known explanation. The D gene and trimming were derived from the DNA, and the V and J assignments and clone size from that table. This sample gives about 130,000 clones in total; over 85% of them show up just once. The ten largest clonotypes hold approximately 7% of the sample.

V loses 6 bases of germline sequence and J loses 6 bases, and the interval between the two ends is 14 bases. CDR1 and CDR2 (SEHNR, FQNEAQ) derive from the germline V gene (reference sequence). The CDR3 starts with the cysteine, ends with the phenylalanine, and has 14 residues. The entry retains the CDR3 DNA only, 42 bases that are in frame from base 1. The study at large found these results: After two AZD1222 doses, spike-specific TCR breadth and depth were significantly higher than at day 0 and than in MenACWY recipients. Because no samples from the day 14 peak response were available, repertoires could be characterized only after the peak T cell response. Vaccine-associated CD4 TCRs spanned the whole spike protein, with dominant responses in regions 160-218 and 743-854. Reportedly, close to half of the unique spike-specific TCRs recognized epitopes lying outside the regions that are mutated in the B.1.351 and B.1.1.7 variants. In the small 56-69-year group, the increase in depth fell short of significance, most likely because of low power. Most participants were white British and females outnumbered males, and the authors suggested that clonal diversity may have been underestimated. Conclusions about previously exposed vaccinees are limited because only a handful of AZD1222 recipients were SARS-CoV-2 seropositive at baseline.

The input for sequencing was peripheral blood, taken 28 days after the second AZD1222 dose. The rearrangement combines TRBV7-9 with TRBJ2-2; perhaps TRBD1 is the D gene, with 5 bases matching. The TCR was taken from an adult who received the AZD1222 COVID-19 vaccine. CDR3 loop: CASSSQGVPGELFF. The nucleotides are TGTGCCAGCAGTTCGCAAGGGGTCCCCGGGGAGCTGTTTTTT.